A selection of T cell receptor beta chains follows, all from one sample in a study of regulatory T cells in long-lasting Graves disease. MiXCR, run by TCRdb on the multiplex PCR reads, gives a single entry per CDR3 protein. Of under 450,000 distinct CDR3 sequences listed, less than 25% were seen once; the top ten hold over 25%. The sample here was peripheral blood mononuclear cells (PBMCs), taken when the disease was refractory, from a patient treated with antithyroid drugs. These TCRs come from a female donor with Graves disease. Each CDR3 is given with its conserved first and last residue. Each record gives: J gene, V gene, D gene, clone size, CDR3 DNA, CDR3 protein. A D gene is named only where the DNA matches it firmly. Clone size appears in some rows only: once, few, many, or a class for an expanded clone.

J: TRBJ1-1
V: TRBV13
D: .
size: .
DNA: TGTGCCAGCACCCGAGGTGGAGGAACTGAAGCTTTCTTT
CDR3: CASTRGGGTEAFF

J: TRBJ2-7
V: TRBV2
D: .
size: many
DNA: TGTGCCAGCAGCGAACGACAGGCAGCCTACGAGCAGTACTTC
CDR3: CASSERQAAYEQYF

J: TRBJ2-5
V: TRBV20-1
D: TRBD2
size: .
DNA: TGCAGTGCTAGAGACCTTACTAGCGCCCAAGAGACCCAGTACTTC
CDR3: CSARDLTSAQETQYF

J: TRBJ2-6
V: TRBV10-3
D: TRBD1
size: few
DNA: TGTGCCATCATGGGACAGACGAACTCTGGGGCCAACGTCCTGACTTTC
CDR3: CAIMGQTNSGANVLTF

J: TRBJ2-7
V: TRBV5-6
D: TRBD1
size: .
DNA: TGTGCCAGCACAACTTTGGGTCGTCGGGACAGGTACTACGAGCAGTACTTC
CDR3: CASTTLGRRDRYYEQYF

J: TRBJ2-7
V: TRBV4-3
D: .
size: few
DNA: TGCGCCAGCAGCCAAGTAATGGGAGCAAGGGAGCAGTACTTC
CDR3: CASSQVMGAREQYF

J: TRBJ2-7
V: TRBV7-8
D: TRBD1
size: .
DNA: TGTGCCAGCAGCATCACGACAGGGGGGCATTCCTACGAGCAGTACTTC
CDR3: CASSITTGGHSYEQYF

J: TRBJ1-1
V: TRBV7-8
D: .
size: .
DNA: TGTGCCAGCAGCTTAGCGGAAACGGACACTGAAGCTTTCTTT
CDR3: CASSLAETDTEAFF

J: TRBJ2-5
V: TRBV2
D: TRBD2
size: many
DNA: TGTGCCAGCAGCCGGACTAGCGGAAAAGAGACCCAGTACTTC
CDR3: CASSRTSGKETQYF

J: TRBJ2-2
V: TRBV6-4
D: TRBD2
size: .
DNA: TGTGCCAGCAGCCCCTTTAGCGGGGGAGGATCCGGGGAGCTGTTTTTT
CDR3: CASSPFSGGGSGELFF

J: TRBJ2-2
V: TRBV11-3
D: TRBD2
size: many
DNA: TGTGCCAGCAGCTCCGCAGCGGGAGGGCCGAACGGGGAGCTGTTTTTT
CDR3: CASSSAAGGPNGELFF

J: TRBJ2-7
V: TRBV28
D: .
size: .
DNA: TGTGCCAACAGTCATCATCAGGGGCGGGAGCCGTACGAGCAGTACTTC
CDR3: CANSHHQGREPYEQYF

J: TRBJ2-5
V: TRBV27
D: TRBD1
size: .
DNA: TGTGCCAGCAGCCGTCGGGACAGGGGACAAGAGACCCAGTACTTC
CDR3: CASSRRDRGQETQYF

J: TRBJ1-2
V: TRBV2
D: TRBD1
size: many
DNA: TGTGCCAGCAGAGTGACAGGGGATGGCTACACCTTC
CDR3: CASRVTGDGYTF

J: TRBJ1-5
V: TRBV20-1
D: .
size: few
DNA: TGCAGTGCTACTATCGATTCCGCCCGGGACAATTTCCAGCCCCAGCATTTT
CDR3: CSATIDSARDNFQPQHF

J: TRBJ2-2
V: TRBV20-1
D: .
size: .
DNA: TGCAGTGTCGGGCGGGCCGGGGAGCTGTTTTTT
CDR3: CSVGRAGELFF

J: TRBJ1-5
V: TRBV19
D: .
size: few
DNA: TGTGCCAGTAGTAATTTTCGATGGGCTCAGACCTTAGGGAGCTATCAGCCCCAGCATTTT
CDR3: CASSNFRWAQTLGSYQPQHF

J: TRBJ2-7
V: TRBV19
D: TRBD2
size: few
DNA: TGTGCCAGTAGTGTCGGGACTAGCGGGAGCTCCTACGAGCAGTACTTC
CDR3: CASSVGTSGSSYEQYF

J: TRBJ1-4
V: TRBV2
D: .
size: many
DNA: TGTGCCAGCAGTGGTCGGGCTGGGTCGAATGAAAAACTGTTTTTT
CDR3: CASSGRAGSNEKLFF

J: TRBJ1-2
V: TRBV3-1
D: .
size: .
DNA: TGTGCCAGCAGCCAAGAAGTGGACACTAGGGGCTACACCTTC
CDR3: CASSQEVDTRGYTF

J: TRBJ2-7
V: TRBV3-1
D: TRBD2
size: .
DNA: TGTGCCAGCAGCCAAGGGACTAGAGGGGTCGGGCAGTACTTC
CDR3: CASSQGTRGVGQYF

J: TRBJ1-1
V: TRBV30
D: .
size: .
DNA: TGTGCCTGGACCTTCGGGGGCAGGGCGAAGAACACTGAAGCTTTCTTT
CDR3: CAWTFGGRAKNTEAFF

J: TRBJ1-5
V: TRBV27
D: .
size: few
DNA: TGTGCCAGCAGCTCAGGTGAGAACAATCGGCCCCAGCATTTT
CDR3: CASSSGENNRPQHF

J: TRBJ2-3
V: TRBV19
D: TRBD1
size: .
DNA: TGTGCCAGTACCCCCGGGACAGGGATTTATGATACGCAGTATTTT
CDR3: CASTPGTGIYDTQYF

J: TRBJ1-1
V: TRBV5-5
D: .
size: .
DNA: TGTGCCAGCAGCTTATTGTGGGGGGCCTTGAACACTGAAGCTTTCTTT
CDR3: CASSLLWGALNTEAFF

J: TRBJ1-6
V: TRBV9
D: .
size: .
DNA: TGTGCCAGCAGCGTAGTAGATCGGGTTTCACCCCTCCACTTT
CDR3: CASSVVDRVSPLHF

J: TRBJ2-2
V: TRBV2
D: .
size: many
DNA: TGTGCCAGCAGTGGAAGTATCACCGGGGAGCTGTTTTTT
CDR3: CASSGSITGELFF

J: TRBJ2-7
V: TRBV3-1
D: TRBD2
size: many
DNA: TGTGCCAGCAGCCCCCGACTAGCGGGAGTTGCCTACGAGCAGTACTTC
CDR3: CASSPRLAGVAYEQYF

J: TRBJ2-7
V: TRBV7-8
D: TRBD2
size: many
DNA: TGTGCCAGCAGCGCCCAGACTAGCGGGAGTTACGAGCAGTACTTC
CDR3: CASSAQTSGSYEQYF

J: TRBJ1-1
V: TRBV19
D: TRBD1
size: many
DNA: TGTGCCAGTAGTTGGAACTTGGGACAGGGGACTGAAGCTTTCTTT
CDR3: CASSWNLGQGTEAFF

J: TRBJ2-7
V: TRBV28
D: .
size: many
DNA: TGTGCCAGCAACCCCCTGGGGAGAGGGACCTACGAGCAGTACTTC
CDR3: CASNPLGRGTYEQYF

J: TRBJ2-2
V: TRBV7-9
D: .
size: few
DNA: TGTGCCAGCAGCTACCTAGGCGCGAACACCGGGGAGCTGTTTTTT
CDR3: CASSYLGANTGELFF